The 6 T cell receptor beta chains below come from one sample, sequenced in a study of beta chain features in type 1 diabetes (dated by TCRdb to the late 2010s). Receptors were amplified or captured by the immunoSEQ multiplex PCR assay. The entire isolated RNA was reverse transcribed using the High Capacity cDNA Reverse Transcription Kit, and thus expressed TCRB transcripts were sequenced. Sourced from immuneACCESS, this table was stored by TCRdb with only in-frame sequences that have V and J called. A share of the clones is absent; for the studies checked, an unresolved V gene accounts for under half, and the remainder has no known explanation. The sample includes fewer than 900,000 clones, with roughly 15% observed a single time. Together, the top ten hold about 0.02% of the sample. Sequencing was performed on naive CD4+ T cells from blood. This specimen's cell subset or site label, per the study, means: true naive CD4+ T cells. These TCRs come from a woman aged 18-35 years in good health.

This clone has only a few counts. This specimen includes other DNA sequences encoding the same CDR3. The chain is built from TRBV7-2 and TRBJ2-3; D remains unclear. The V end was cut by 4 bases, the J end by 1 base, with 6 bases between. The CDR3 loop spans 13 amino acids. Germline-derived CDR1 and CDR2 are SGHTA and FQGNSA. DNA for the CDR3: TGTGCCAGCAGCTCGCCGGGCACAGATACGCAGTATTTT. Its protein product is CASSSPGTDTQYF.

This clone appeared a few times. The genes are TRBV7-3 and TRBJ2-2; maybe TRBD2 (5 bases). The CDR3 extends over 15 amino acids. The ends were cut back, 0 bases at V and 0 bases at J, with 5 bases in the middle. The germline CDR1 and CDR2 sequences are SGHTA and FQGTGA. The CDR3 DNA reads TGTGCCAGCAGCTTAACGGGAGCGAACACCGGGGAGCTGTTTTTT. Translation gives CASSLTGANTGELFF.

This sequence joins TRBV4-1 and TRBJ2-3; 7 nucleotides line up with TRBD2. J gave up 3 bases and V 0 bases, and 6 bases lay outside the gene matches. Looked up from germline, CDR1 is MGHRA and CDR2 is YSYEKL. The CDR3 is 16 amino acids. Here the CDR3 reads CASSQDQGLGTDTQYF. Written as DNA, the CDR3 is TGCGCCAGCAGCCAAGATCAAGGACTAGGGACAGATACGCAGTATTTT.

The chain joins TRBV4-3 to TRBJ2-7, with D uncertain. V was cut by 0 bases and J by 1 base, with 10 bases left in between. Germline-derived CDR1 and CDR2 are LGHNA and YSLEER. This CDR3 is 15 amino acids long. The CDR3 DNA reads as TGCGCCAGCAGCCAAGATCTGGGCCGTTCCTACGAGCAGTACTTC. Its translation: CASSQDLGRSYEQYF.

The chain employs TRBV5-1 and TRBJ2-7; a possible D gene is TRBD2 (5 bases). Trimming shortened V by 2 bases and J by 2 bases, and 17 bases separated the two germline ends. There are 16 residues in the CDR3. Per germline, CDR1 SGHRS and CDR2 YFSETQ. The CDR3 sequence: CASSFDLAQKTYEQYF. CDR3 nucleotide sequence: TGCGCCAGCAGCTTTGACCTAGCCCAGAAGACCTACGAGCAGTACTTC.

This clone has only a few counts. The chain links TRBV5-4 to TRBJ1-1, with D perhaps TRBD1 (6 bases). This CDR3 comprises 18 residues. Trimming took 2 bases from V and 8 from J, leaving 28 bases between them. The germline V gene encodes CDR1 SGHNT and CDR2 YYREEE (reference sequence). In DNA, the CDR3 is TGTGCCAGCAGCTTAGGGGGACCGGCAACTCCTTCCAGTGCGGAAGCTTTCTTT. This gives the protein CASSLGGPATPSSAEAFF. Full variable domain (outside the CDR3, taken from reference TRBV5-4 and TRBJ1-1): ETGVTQSPTHLIKTRGQQVTLRCSSQSGHNTVSWYQQALGQGPQFIFQYYREEENGRGNFPPRFSGLQFPNYSSELNVNALELDDSALYLCASSLGGPATPSSAEAFFGQGTRLTVV.